This T cell receptor (beta chain) was profiled in a study of early T cells in non-severe SARS-CoV-2 infection. Overall study context: From unsorted whole blood, bulk RNA was sequenced, and the chains remained unpaired.

The CDR3 runs 16 residues. The trim removed 4 bases at V and 5 bases at J, leaving 12 bases unmatched. The V gene's germline CDR1 is SGHRS and CDR2 YFSETQ. TCRdb passed the 5' RACE reads through MiXCR, listing each CDR3 protein once. The sample carries 35,000 to 45,000 distinct CDR3 sequences, less than 8% recorded once. The sample was whole blood, taken at baseline. This TCR came from an adult who was a healthcare worker with PCR-confirmed SARS-CoV-2 infection or an uninfected control (not recorded which). The rearrangement uses TRBV5-1 and TRBJ1-1; 9 nucleotides match TRBD1. The CDR3 sequence: CASSLERTGVGTEAFF. The CDR3 nucleotides read TGCGCCAGCAGCCTGGAGAGGACAGGGGTCGGGACTGAAGCTTTCTTT.